Following are 8 T cell receptor beta chains from one sample sequenced in a study of tumor-infiltrating lymphocytes in primary liver carcinoma. Germline DNA was also extracted, while the blood RNA originated from unsorted whole blood. TCR beta cDNA was reverse-transcribed from about 500 ng of total RNA. The reaction used a constant-region primer and ProtoScript II reverse transcriptase. Libraries of TCR beta came from three nested multiplex PCR rounds with slightly modified ARM-PCR. Forward primers for TRBV1-TRBV30 and a C-beta reverse primer served the first two PCR rounds, at about 10 cycles each. Each CDR3 protein gets one entry after TCRdb re-called the multiplex PCR reads with MiXCR. The sample contains 310,000 or so distinct CDR3 sequences, almost 65% of which appear only once. Sequencing was done on a sample of peripheral blood. These receptors were obtained from a man aged 35-49 years with primary liver carcinoma and hepatitis B virus infection.

This clonotype was observed a single time. The rearrangement joins TRBV2 to TRBJ2-5; D not certain. Looked up from germline, CDR1 is SNHLY and CDR2 is FYNNEI. The V end was cut by 7 bases, the J end by 3 bases, with 6 bases between. There are 11 residues in the CDR3. The CDR3 DNA sequence: TGTGCCAGCACTGGGGAAGAGACCCAGTACTTC. Translated: CASTGEETQYF.

The chain uses TRBV7-9 and TRBJ2-1; the D call may be TRBD1 or TRBD2 (5 bases each). CDR1 is SEHNR and CDR2 is FQNEAQ in the germline V gene (reference sequence). V was trimmed by 6 bases and J by 3 bases, leaving 15 bases between them. This CDR3 has 15 residues. In DNA form, the CDR3 reads TGTGCCAGCAGACCCCGGGACGCATACTACAATGAGCAGTTCTTC. The encoded protein is CASRPRDAYYNEQFF.

With regard to this clonotype: The CDR3 ends on some other residue instead of the conserved phenylalanine or tryptophan, so this is likely a read error. CDR3 residues: CASSQDRNQPQHL. CDR3 bases: TGCGCCAGCAGCCAAGACCGGAATCAGCCCCAGCATTTA. The V gene is TRBV4-3, the J gene TRBJ1-5; no reliable D call. Per the germline V gene, CDR1 is LGHNA and CDR2 is YSLEER. V was cut by 0 bases and J by 4 bases, with 4 bases left in between. The CDR3 extends over 13 amino acids.

This clonotype was seen many times. The chain combines TRBV14 with TRBJ2-1; 7 bases align to TRBD2. V was pared by 3 bases and J by 9 bases, with 5 bases of the junction left unmatched. CDR1 and CDR2 from the germline V gene are SGHDN and FVKESK. The CDR3 is made up of 13 amino acids. The CDR3 sequence is CASSHWGGSEQFF. The CDR3 nucleotides are TGTGCCAGCAGCCATTGGGGGGGATCTGAGCAGTTCTTC.

For this clonotype: This could be a read error, since a much larger clone is one nucleotide away. CDR3 residues: CASSLGSGDHIQYF. The CDR3 DNA reads TGTGCCAGCAGCTTGGGTTCGGGGGACCACATTCAGTACTTC. The chain combines TRBV11-1 with TRBJ2-4, with D possibly being TRBD2 (6 bases). Per the germline V gene, CDR1 is SGHAT and CDR2 is FQDESV (reference sequence). Trimming stripped 3 bases from V and 8 bases from J, with 14 bases between. The CDR3 consists of 14 residues.

With respect to this clonotype: Germline is not matched at one junction end, which may reflect a read error. This chain links TRBV6-6 with TRBJ2-6; D is possibly TRBD1 (5 bases). The CDR3 is 15 amino acids. Germline V gene data show CDR1 as MNHNY and CDR2 as SVGAGI (reference sequence). The CDR3, as DNA: TGTGCCAGCTGCCCCACCCCCTCTGGGGCCAACGTCCTGAATTTC. Translated: CASCPTPSGANVLNF.

This clonotype was seen just once. This chain connects TRBV11-1 to TRBJ2-5, with D perhaps matching TRBD1 or TRBD2 (5 bases each). The length of the CDR3 is 13 residues. The V gene lost 9 bases and the J gene lost 3 bases, with 14 bases spanning the gap. Germline values: CDR1 SGHAT, CDR2 FQDESV (reference sequence). The CDR3 nucleotides are TGTGCCAGTATGTTCCAGGGAGAAGAGACCCAGTACTTC. It codes for CASMFQGEETQYF.

Notes on this clonotype: A much bigger clone sits one base away, suggesting this may be a read error. The V gene is TRBV4-2, the J gene TRBJ2-1; 8 nucleotides agree with TRBD1. The CDR3 is 16 residues long. V trimming: 3 bases; J trimming: 5 bases; junction bases outside the gene matches: 9. From germline, CDR1 is LGHNA and CDR2 YNFKEQ. As DNA, the CDR3 is TGTGCCAGCAGCCACGCCGGGGGACAGGTGAACAATGAGCAGTTCTTC. It specifies CASSHAGGQVNNEQFF.